The rows below give T cell receptor beta chains drawn from one sample of a study of OX40 agonist ivuxolimab in advanced cancers. Libraries were prepared by immunoSEQ multiplex PCR; TCRdb keeps only in-frame clonotypes and omits some of them. The table has tens of thousands of clones, roughly 81% seen once; the top ten hold over 4%. Material: CD4+ or CD8+ T cells sorted from blood, obtained in a trial of the OX40 agonist ivuxolimab. The receptors derive from an adult with an advanced solid tumor such as melanoma, head and neck, liver or kidney cancer. Both conserved end residues are part of each CDR3. The D gene is left open where the match is weak. Part of the rows lack a size; the others show once, few, many or a class for expanded clones.

TRBV27	NA	TRBJ2-2	TRBD2	TGTGCCAGTCAAAGTGTCTGGAGGAGCGGGGGTACCGGGGAGCTGTTTTTT	CASQSVWRSGGTGELFF
TRBV10-3	NA	TRBJ2-2	NA	TGTGCCATCAGTGAAAGAAGGGACACCGGGGAGCTGTTTTTT	CAISERRDTGELFF
TRBV5-1	NA	TRBJ2-4	NA	TGCGCCAGCAGCATGGAAGAAAACATTCAGTACTTC	CASSMEENIQYF
TRBV7-3	NA	TRBJ2-2	TRBD1	TGTGCCAGCAGCGTACAGGGGGGCCCGAACACCGGGGAGCTGTTTTTT	CASSVQGGPNTGELFF
TRBV5-1	NA	TRBJ2-4	NA	TGCGCCAGCAGCTTCGGACCAGCCAAAAACATTCAGTACTTC	CASSFGPAKNIQYF
TRBV5-4	NA	TRBJ2-3	TRBD1	TGTGCCAGCAGCTCAGGGGGTTCCACAGATACGCAGTATTTT	CASSSGGSTDTQYF
TRBV30	NA	TRBJ2-7	NA	TGTGCCTGGAGTGTAGGTTACGAGCAGTACTTC	CAWSVGYEQYF
TRBV7-9	NA	TRBJ2-7	NA	TGTGCCAGCAGTGAAAGGGAAGTGGTCTACGAGCAGTACTTC	CASSEREVVYEQYF
TRBV5-1	NA	TRBJ2-7	NA	TGCGCCAGCAGCTTACAGGGATCAAATGCATACGAGCAGTACTTC	CASSLQGSNAYEQYF
TRBV7-3	NA	TRBJ2-1	TRBD2	TGTGCCAGCAGCTTACTCTCTAGCGGTTACAATGAGCAGTTCTTC	CASSLLSSGYNEQFF
TRBV6-4	many	TRBJ1-5	NA	TGTGCCAGCAGTGAGGGGGCAAATCAGCCCCAGCATTTT	CASSEGANQPQHF
TRBV18	NA	TRBJ1-4	NA	TGTGCCAGCTCACCAGGAGAGAAACTGTTTTTT	CASSPGEKLFF
TRBV10-3	NA	TRBJ2-5	NA	TGTGCAAGGATTGAGGGGGAGACCCAGTACTTC	CARIEGETQYF
TRBV9	NA	TRBJ2-2	NA	TGTGCCAGCAGCGATCGGACAGCAAACACCGGGGAGCTGTTTTTT	CASSDRTANTGELFF
TRBV11-2	NA	TRBJ1-4	NA	TGTGCCAGCAGCGCGGTAGACGGGGCGGGTGAAAAACTGTTTTTT	CASSAVDGAGEKLFF
TRBV10-3	few	TRBJ1-2	TRBD1	TGTGCCATCAGTGAGTCGCGGGGACAGGGCTACGGCTACACCTTC	CAISESRGQGYGYTF
TRBV7-3	NA	TRBJ1-1	NA	TGTGCCAGCAGCCTTGGACAGCCCGGGAGCACTGAAGCTTTCTTT	CASSLGQPGSTEAFF
TRBV4-2	NA	TRBJ2-3	NA	TGTGCCAGCAGCCAAGATCCGAGGTTCACAGATACGCAGTATTTT	CASSQDPRFTDTQYF
TRBV4-2	NA	TRBJ1-2	NA	TGTGCCAGCAGCCAAGAAATACGGGAGGCGGGACTCTATGGCTACACCTTC	CASSQEIREAGLYGYTF
TRBV11-3	once	TRBJ2-7	NA	TGTGCCAGCAGCTTAGGGTCCGGAGGCCACGAGCAGTACTTC	CASSLGSGGHEQYF